The T cell receptor (beta chain) described here comes from a study of shared clonotypes between healthy human individuals. The CDR3 contains 15 residues. The ends lost 3 bases at V and 5 bases at J; junction bases unmatched: 10. The germline CDR1 and CDR2 sequences are SGHDT and YYEEEE. Method: immunoSEQ multiplex PCR; TCRdb's copy keeps in-frame clones and lacks some. Of about 480,000 clones listed, approximately 79% are singletons. Sequenced input: PBMCs. The sequence came from a woman aged 40 to 49 in good health. Some clones in this sample may be carry-over from other donors' samples. This sequence joins TRBV5-6 and TRBJ1-1, with 7 bases lining up with TRBD1. The CDR3 is CASSSVRQGRTEAFF. The CDR3 DNA sequence: TGTGCCAGCAGCTCGGTTCGACAGGGAAGGACTGAAGCTTTCTTT. Using reference TRBV5-6 and TRBJ1-1 for the parts outside the CDR3, the full variable domain is DAGVTQSPTHLIKTRGQQVTLRCSPKSGHDTVSWYQQALGQGPQFIFQYYEEEERQRGNFPDRFSGHQFPNYSSELNVNALLLGDSALYLCASSSVRQGRTEAFFGQGTRLTVV.